The TCR beta chain described here comes from a study of blood T cell repertoires in COVID-19. CDR3 length equals 14 residues. CDR1 and CDR2 from the germline V gene are SEHNR and FQNEAQ (reference sequence). Losses at the gene ends were 5 bases for V and 5 bases for J; bases not matched to a gene: 6. The table came from immunoSEQ multiplex PCR; TCRdb's copy has only in-frame clones and leaves some out. The sample has 55,000 to 75,000 clones, about 80% seen once. Sequencing used peripheral blood. V usage is TRBV7-9 and J usage is TRBJ2-5, with 9 bases aligning to TRBD2. The origin of this receptor is a man aged 80 or over with COVID-19, enrolled during active disease. DNA of the CDR3: TGTGCCAGCAGCCTGGGACTAGCAGTGGAGACCCAGTACTTC. Its translation: CASSLGLAVETQYF.